A single sample is the source of the 25 T cell receptor beta chains below, sequenced in a study of cytomegalovirus exposure and HLA in healthy donors. The study ran its PCR with 60 Vbeta and 13 Jbeta primers. This table comes from immunoSEQ multiplex PCR, and its TCRdb copy is limited to in-frame clones, with some not included. The table has around 54,000 clones, around 82% seen once. Sequenced material: PBMCs. Receptors were obtained from a man aged 30 to 39 in good health and CMV-seropositive.

The chain employs TRBV28 and TRBJ2-1; 7 nucleotides match TRBD1. Looked up from germline, CDR1 is MDHEN and CDR2 is SYDVKM. This CDR3 contains 14 residues. V gave up 6 bases and J gave up 0 bases; unmatched junction bases: 2. CDR3 in DNA: TGTGCCAGCAGGAGACAGGGCTCCTACAATGAGCAGTTCTTC. It yields the protein CASRRQGSYNEQFF.

V usage is TRBV18 and J usage is TRBJ1-3, with a tentative D call TRBD1 (5 bases). The CDR3 is 14 residues long. Germline lookup yields CDR1 KGHSH and CDR2 LQKENI. V was shortened by 4 bases and J by 2 bases, with 9 bases between the two germline ends. CDR3: CASSRGSTGNTIYF. In nucleotides, the CDR3 is TGTGCCAGCTCACGGGGCAGTACTGGAAACACCATATATTTT.

Only one count was recorded for this clone. The V and J genes are TRBV19 and TRBJ2-1; TRBD1 agrees at 9 bases. This CDR3 spans 14 amino acids. Germline trimming cut 10 bases from V and 4 bases from J; bases unmatched to any gene: 8. The V gene's germline CDR1 is LNHDA and CDR2 SQIVND (reference sequence). CDR3 bases: TGTGCCACCCGGGACAGGGAAACATACAATGAGCAGTTCTTC. This encodes CATRDRETYNEQFF. The full variable domain, with the rest looked up from reference TRBV19 and TRBJ2-1, is DGGITQSPKYLFRKEGQNVTLSCEQNLNHDAMYWYRQDPGQGLRLIYYSQIVNDFQKGDIAEGYSVSREKKESFPLTVTSAQKNPTAFYLCATRDRETYNEQFFGPGTRLTVL.

The CDR3 spells CASSEGSSGNTIYF. Here the CDR3 DNA reads TGTGCCAGCAGTGAAGGTAGCTCTGGAAACACCATATATTTT. The V gene is TRBV6-1, the J gene TRBJ1-3; D not resolved. V was shortened by 1 base and J by 0 bases, with 4 bases between the two germline ends. Germline V gene data show CDR1 as MNHNS and CDR2 as SASEGT. The CDR3 runs 14 residues.

The rearrangement joins TRBV15 to TRBJ1-4; weak D call: TRBD1 (6 bases). The germline gives CDR1 LNHNV, CDR2 YYDKDF (reference sequence). The CDR3 loop spans 17 amino acids. The V and J ends lost 0 bases and 7 bases respectively, with 18 bases between them. Here the CDR3 reads CATSRDLGAGGTEKLFF. CDR3 DNA: TGTGCCACCAGCAGAGATCTGGGGGCAGGTGGTACTGAAAAACTGTTTTTT.

This chain connects TRBV6-1 to TRBJ2-5, with a possible D match to TRBD1 (5 bases). With 4 bases removed from V and 2 bases from J, the gap between germline ends came to 14 bases. The germline V gene has CDR1 MNHNS and CDR2 SASEGT. The CDR3 extends over 15 amino acids. Here the CDR3 reads CASSGSWGVQETQYF. The CDR3 DNA is TGTGCCAGCAGTGGTAGTTGGGGCGTACAAGAGACCCAGTACTTC.

The V and J genes are TRBV4-1 and TRBJ1-6; D is possibly TRBD1 (6 bases). CDR3 length equals 17 residues. With 4 bases removed from V and 0 bases from J, the gap between germline ends came to 13 bases. Germline values: CDR1 MGHRA, CDR2 YSYEKL. This chain's CDR3 is CASSPGRGSSYNSPLHF. As DNA, the CDR3 is TGCGCCAGCAGCCCGGGCAGGGGCAGCTCCTATAATTCACCCCTCCACTTT.

The chain has TRBV2 and TRBJ2-3; D perhaps matches TRBD2 (7 bases). The ends were cut back, 7 bases at V and 3 bases at J, with 17 bases in the middle. Germline CDR1 reads SNHLY; CDR2 reads FYNNEI. CDR3 length: 15 residues. This CDR3 is CASTVRGGGTDTQYF. DNA of the CDR3: TGTGCCAGCACTGTGAGGGGGGGTGGTACAGATACGCAGTATTTT.

This clone came up a few times. The CDR3 sequence: CASRPGTGSSNVLTF. CDR3 nucleotide sequence: TGTGCCAGCAGGCCCGGGACAGGGAGTTCCAACGTCCTGACTTTC. The chain recombines TRBV6-5 with TRBJ2-6; 9 bases match TRBD1. The V gene end was trimmed by 6 bases and the J gene end by 8 bases; junction bases not matched to a gene: 8. In germline, CDR1 is MNHEY, CDR2 SVGAGI. The CDR3 totals 15 residues.

This chain uses TRBV27 with TRBJ2-5; 9 positions agree with TRBD1. V shed 4 bases and J 4 bases; nucleotides not matched to a gene: 10. Per the germline V gene, CDR1 is MNHEY and CDR2 is SMNVEV (reference sequence). The CDR3 covers 16 residues. The CDR3 loop reads CASSSDRGKLTETQYF. The CDR3 bases are TGTGCCAGCAGTTCCGACAGGGGGAAATTGACAGAGACCCAGTACTTC.

V and J are TRBV5-5 and TRBJ2-7, with TRBD1 matching over 9 bases. Germline-derived CDR1 and CDR2 are SGHKS and YYEKEE (reference sequence). V dropped 4 bases and J dropped 2; count of bases not matched to a gene: 7. The length of the CDR3 is 15 residues. The CDR3 nucleotides are TGTGCCAGCAGCACGGACAGGGGTACCCCCTACGAGCAGTACTTC. As protein: CASSTDRGTPYEQYF.

Only one count was recorded for this clone. The chain has TRBV19 and TRBJ2-7, with 10 bases aligning to TRBD1. V lost 5 bases and J lost 2; bases outside the gene matches: 6. Germline V gives CDR1 LNHDA, CDR2 SQIVND (reference sequence). This CDR3 contains 15 residues. CDR3 protein: CASSPGTGDTYEQYF. The DNA for the CDR3 is TGTGCCAGTAGTCCAGGGACAGGGGATACCTACGAGCAGTACTTC.

J is TRBJ2-5 and V is TRBV15; D perhaps matches TRBD2 (7 bases). Germline V CDR1 and CDR2: LNHNV, YYDKDF (reference sequence). Trimming left V 1 base short and J 5 bases short, with 14 bases between. This CDR3 comprises 15 residues. The CDR3: CATSRVGGGRETQYF. The CDR3 nucleotides are TGTGCCACCAGCAGAGTTGGGGGGGGCAGGGAGACCCAGTACTTC.

The chain recombines TRBV10-3 with TRBJ2-1; tentatively, D is TRBD1 (6 bases). V was shortened by 5 bases and J by 0 bases, with 14 bases between the two germline ends. The CDR3 runs to 16 residues. CDR1 ENHRY and CDR2 SYGVKD come from the germline V gene. The CDR3 DNA reads as TGTGCCATCAGTCCGCACGGACAGTCCTCCTACAATGAGCAGTTCTTC. Its protein product is CAISPHGQSSYNEQFF.

The chain recombines TRBV5-1 with TRBJ2-3; a possible D gene is TRBD1 (5 bases). The CDR3 runs 15 residues. Trimming shortened V by 1 base and J by 2 bases, and 11 bases separated the two germline ends. Germline values: CDR1 SGHRS, CDR2 YFSETQ. The CDR3 nucleotides read TGCGCCAGCAGCTTGCGTGGGGCTGACACAGATACGCAGTATTTT. As protein: CASSLRGADTDTQYF.

The chain combines TRBV7-9 with TRBJ1-4, with a tentative D call TRBD1 (6 bases). Per the germline V gene, CDR1 is SEHNR and CDR2 is FQNEAQ (reference sequence). Trimming removed 5 bases at V and 0 bases at J, with 16 bases between. The CDR3 covers 17 residues. The CDR3 reads CASSPVGTHATNEKLFF. DNA of the CDR3: TGTGCCAGCAGCCCCGTGGGGACACACGCAACTAATGAAAAACTGTTTTTT.

The V call is TRBV14, the J call TRBJ2-5; D gene uncertain. From germline, CDR1 is SGHDN and CDR2 FVKESK. This CDR3 has 14 residues. V lost 0 bases and J lost 9, with 14 bases in between. In DNA form, the CDR3 reads TGTGCCAGCAGCCAAGAGTTCCCTATTCAGGCCCAGTACTTC. Encoded protein: CASSQEFPIQAQYF.

This chain links TRBV2 with TRBJ2-3; TRBD1 aligns across 8 bases. Trimming removed 5 bases from V and 2 bases from J; junction bases left unmatched: 3. Germline-derived CDR1 and CDR2 are SNHLY and FYNNEI. The CDR3 is 14 amino acids. The CDR3 DNA is TGTGCCAGCAGTAGACAGGGGAACACAGATACGCAGTATTTT. Translation: CASSRQGNTDTQYF.

V gene TRBV19 combines with J gene TRBJ2-5, with 8 positions matching TRBD2. Germline assignment: CDR1 LNHDA and CDR2 SQIVND (reference sequence). V trimming: 1 base; J trimming: 1 base; junction bases outside the gene matches: 2. This CDR3 region has 15 residues. The DNA of the CDR3 is TGTGCCAGTAGTATAGTTAGCGGGGCCCAAGAGACCCAGTACTTC. This encodes CASSIVSGAQETQYF. Filled out from reference TRBV19 and TRBJ2-5, the complete variable domain reads DGGITQSPKYLFRKEGQNVTLSCEQNLNHDAMYWYRQDPGQGLRLIYYSQIVNDFQKGDIAEGYSVSREKKESFPLTVTSAQKNPTAFYLCASSIVSGAQETQYFGPGTRLLVL.

The table lists this clone with a count of one. The V and J genes are TRBV4-1 and TRBJ2-1; 16 bases map to TRBD2. This CDR3 comprises 19 residues. In germline, CDR1 is MGHRA, CDR2 YSYEKL. J lost 6 bases, V lost 0 bases, and 8 bases had no gene match. CDR3 sequence: CASSQDLGLAGGRLNEQFF. Written as DNA, the CDR3 is TGCGCCAGCAGCCAAGATCTGGGACTAGCGGGGGGGCGACTCAATGAGCAGTTCTTC.

This sequence joins TRBV11-2 and TRBJ2-3, with TRBD2 matching over 14 bases. V was pared by 6 bases and J by 2 bases, with 10 bases of the junction left unmatched. The CDR3 covers 18 residues. Germline CDR1 SGHAT, CDR2 FQNNGV. Here the CDR3 DNA reads TGTGCCAGCAGGGGGGCTTGGACTAGCGGGGGGCACACAGATACGCAGTATTTT. Its translation: CASRGAWTSGGHTDTQYF.

The rearrangement links TRBV18 to TRBJ2-1, with TRBD1 matching over 7 bases. This CDR3 is built from 15 residues. The V gene end was trimmed by 2 bases and the J gene end by 2 bases; junction bases not matched to a gene: 3. CDR1 and CDR2 (germline): KGHSH, LQKENI. In DNA, the CDR3 is TGTGCCAGCTCACCAAGCCAGGGGGCCTACAATGAGCAGTTCTTC. This encodes CASSPSQGAYNEQFF.

The rearrangement uses TRBV27 and TRBJ2-3; a possible D gene is TRBD1 (6 bases). V dropped 5 bases and J dropped 2 bases, with 14 bases sitting between them. Per the germline V gene, CDR1 is MNHEY and CDR2 is SMNVEV (reference sequence). CDR3 length equals 15 residues. The CDR3 loop is CASSLSTGHTDTQYF. CDR3 in DNA: TGTGCCAGCAGTCTCTCGACAGGCCACACAGATACGCAGTATTTT.

This chain connects TRBV30 to TRBJ2-7; D is perhaps TRBD1 (6 bases). CDR1 is GTSNPN, CDR2 SVGIG, per germline (reference sequence). The CDR3 loop spans 13 amino acids. Trimming removed 2 bases from V and 2 bases from J, with 10 bases in between. The DNA for the CDR3 is TGTGCCTGGAGTTCGGACAGTCCCTACGAGCAGTACTTC. Translation gives CAWSSDSPYEQYF. Supplemented by reference TRBV30 and TRBJ2-7, the full variable domain reads SQTIHQWPATLVQPVGSPLSLECTVEGTSNPNLYWYRQAAGRGLQLLFYSVGIGQISSEVPQNLSASRPQDRQFILSSKKLLLSDSGFYLCAWSSDSPYEQYFGPGTRLTVT.

The chain employs TRBV27 and TRBJ1-1; D gene uncertain. The V gene's germline CDR1 is MNHEY and CDR2 SMNVEV (reference sequence). This CDR3 is built from 13 residues. V gave up 8 bases and J gave up 1 base, with 11 bases separating them. This CDR3 reads CASHEATNTEAFF. The CDR3 DNA is TGTGCCAGCCACGAGGCCACGAACACTGAAGCTTTCTTT.